One sample yielded the 30 T cell receptor beta chains listed below, sequenced in a study of blood T cell repertoires in COVID-19. TCRdb's table, derived via immunoSEQ multiplex PCR, lists solely in-frame clones and lacks some. The sample lists about 130,000 clones, approximately 91% occurring once. Sequencing input: peripheral blood. The source of these receptors is a woman of 80 years or more with acute or convalescent COVID-19.

CDR3 in DNA: TGTGCCAGCAGCTTGACAGGGGGCAATCAGCCCCAGCATTTT. Translated: CASSLTGGNQPQHF. This chain connects TRBV3-1 (or the pseudogene TRBV3-2) to TRBJ1-5, with 8 bases fitting TRBD1. The CDR3 contains 14 residues. CDR1 and CDR2 (germline): LGHDT, YNNKEL (reference sequence). Trimming took 5 bases from V and 2 from J; bases not matched to a gene: 2.

This clone has just one count. The chain employs TRBV18 and TRBJ1-3; TRBD1 aligns across 7 bases. The J segment lost 4 bases and the V segment lost 2 bases, leaving 8 bases of the junction unmatched. Germline V gene lookup returns CDR1 KGHSH and CDR2 LQKENI. The CDR3 loop spans 16 amino acids. This chain's CDR3 is CASSPKALTGGNTIYF. In DNA form, the CDR3 reads TGTGCCAGCTCACCAAAAGCCCTGACAGGGGGAAACACCATATATTTT.

The chain joins TRBV27 to TRBJ1-2; 7 bases match TRBD1. The CDR3 is 14 residues long. The V gene end was trimmed by 6 bases and the J gene end by 1 base; junction bases not matched to a gene: 5. The germline V gene encodes CDR1 MNHEY and CDR2 SMNVEV (reference sequence). The CDR3: CASSPRGLNYGYTF. DNA of the CDR3: TGTGCCAGCAGCCCTAGGGGGCTTAACTATGGCTACACCTTC.

In the case of this clone: At one of its ends the junction is not consistent with the germline gene, which may arise from a read error. The chain employs TRBV14 and TRBJ2-5; 11 nucleotides align to TRBD2. The CDR3 spans 15 residues. CDR1 is SGHDN, CDR2 FVKESK, per germline. CDR3 DNA: TGTGCCAGCAGCCCCGGGACTAGCGGACTAGAGGCCCAGTACTTC. Translation gives CASSPGTSGLEAQYF.

V usage is TRBV9 and J usage is TRBJ1-1, with D tentatively TRBD1 (5 bases). V was pared by 1 base and J by 2 bases, with 24 bases between. The CDR3 contains 19 residues. Germline CDR1 SGDLS, CDR2 YYNGEE. The CDR3 spells CASSVKVIPQGDQNTEAFF. CDR3 in DNA: TGTGCCAGCAGCGTAAAGGTTATCCCCCAGGGTGATCAAAACACTGAAGCTTTCTTT.

The chain is built from TRBV2 and TRBJ2-1, with 13 bases aligning to TRBD2. This CDR3 region has 15 residues. J was trimmed by 4 bases and V by 6 bases; bases with no gene match: 3. The germline gives CDR1 SNHLY, CDR2 FYNNEI. The CDR3 here is CASRGLAGEYNEQFF. In DNA form, the CDR3 reads TGTGCCAGCAGAGGACTAGCGGGAGAGTACAATGAGCAGTTCTTC. Filled out from reference TRBV2 and TRBJ2-1, the complete variable domain reads EPEVTQTPSHQVTQMGQEVILRCVPISNHLYFYWYRQILGQKVEFLVSFYNNEISEKSEIFDDQFSVERPDGSNFTLKIRSTKLEDSAMYFCASRGLAGEYNEQFFGPGTRLTVL.

The chain recombines TRBV4-2 with TRBJ2-3, with 13 positions matching TRBD2. V lost 6 bases, J lost 4 bases, and 7 bases stayed unmatched. CDR3 length: 16 amino acids. Germline loops: CDR1 LGHNA, CDR2 YNFKEQ. In nucleotides, the CDR3 is TGTGCCAGCAGTTACCGGACTAGCGGGGGTGCAGATACGCAGTATTTT. It yields the protein CASSYRTSGGADTQYF.

The chain combines TRBV5-1 with TRBJ2-1; tentative D call: TRBD1 (6 bases). V shed 1 base and J shed 8 bases, with 16 bases lying between them. From germline, CDR1 is SGHRS and CDR2 YFSETQ. The CDR3 is 15 amino acids. The CDR3 reads CASSLRGQYADEQFF. CDR3 in DNA: TGCGCCAGCAGCTTGAGGGGACAATACGCGGATGAGCAGTTCTTC.

The chain links TRBV7-9 to TRBJ1-2; D is uncertain. This CDR3 region has 12 residues. Germline CDR1 and CDR2: SEHNR and FQNEAQ (reference sequence). The V end was cut by 5 bases, the J end by 5 bases, with 9 bases between. In DNA form, the CDR3 reads TGTGCCAGCAGCCAAGAGAGATATGGCTACACCTTC. Encoded protein: CASSQERYGYTF.

In the case of this clone: The sample holds other DNA sequences that translate to the same CDR3. The J gene is TRBJ1-1, the V gene TRBV12-3 or TRBV12-4; possibly TRBD1 for D (5 bases). V gave up 8 bases and J gave up 1 base, with 8 bases separating them. The CDR3 loop spans 12 amino acids. The CDR3 loop is CASGTGNTEAFF. The CDR3 DNA reads TGTGCCAGCGGGACTGGGAACACTGAAGCTTTCTTT.

This sequence joins TRBV11-2 and TRBJ1-6; no definite D call. Trimming stripped 0 bases from V and 6 bases from J, with 12 bases between. This CDR3 comprises 16 residues. Germline lookup yields CDR1 SGHAT and CDR2 FQNNGV. The CDR3 loop reads CASSLDRWQVNSPLHF. The CDR3, as DNA: TGTGCCAGCAGCTTAGATAGATGGCAGGTTAATTCACCCCTCCACTTT.

Here the CDR3 reads CASSARTGQETQYF. The CDR3 region has the DNA TGTGCCAGTAGTGCGCGGACAGGGCAAGAGACCCAGTACTTC. The chain joins TRBV19 to TRBJ2-5; 8 bases are a match to TRBD1. Looked up from germline, CDR1 is LNHDA and CDR2 is SQIVND (reference sequence). This CDR3 has 14 amino acids. Losses at the gene ends were 5 bases for V and 2 bases for J; bases not matched to a gene: 4.

Regarding this clone: Additional DNA sequences in this sample encode the identical CDR3. The V gene is TRBV6-6, the J gene TRBJ1-2; 7 bases are a match to TRBD1. The ends lost 6 bases at V and 2 bases at J; junction bases unmatched: 3. This CDR3 is built from 13 residues. CDR1 is MNHNY and CDR2 is SVGAGI in the germline V gene (reference sequence). This CDR3 is CASSPTGNYGYTF. CDR3 nucleotide sequence: TGTGCCAGCAGCCCGACAGGGAACTATGGCTACACCTTC.

The table lists this clone with a few counts. The genes are TRBV6-5 and TRBJ1-3; TRBD1 matches at 8 bases. The V gene end was trimmed by 8 bases and the J gene end by 3 bases; junction bases not matched to a gene: 9. The CDR3 has 15 residues. Germline CDR1 is MNHEY and CDR2 is SVGAGI. CDR3 DNA: TGTGCCAGCTTTTTTCAGGGGGCTGGTGGAAACACCATATATTTT. Protein product: CASFFQGAGGNTIYF.

The chain couples TRBV7-3 to TRBJ2-1, with D possibly TRBD1 on 5 matching bases. The CDR3 totals 15 residues. Germline CDR1 and CDR2: SGHTA and FQGTGA. Trimming took 2 bases from V and 4 from J, leaving 12 bases between them. Here the CDR3 reads CASSLDGAMYNEQFF. The CDR3 nucleotides are TGTGCCAGCAGCTTAGATGGGGCAATGTACAATGAGCAGTTCTTC. Supplemented by reference TRBV7-3 and TRBJ2-1, the full variable domain reads GAGVSQTPSNKVTEKGKYVELRCDPISGHTALYWYRQSLGQGPEFLIYFQGTGAADDSGLPNDRFFAVRPEGSVSTLKIQRTERGDSAVYLCASSLDGAMYNEQFFGPGTRLTVL.

V usage is TRBV27 and J usage is TRBJ2-1; possibly TRBD1 for D (5 bases). The CDR3 runs to 14 residues. The germline V gene encodes CDR1 MNHEY and CDR2 SMNVEV (reference sequence). The V gene lost 7 bases and the J gene lost 10 bases, with 20 bases spanning the gap. CDR3 sequence: CASTSGRLSWEQFF. DNA of the CDR3: TGTGCCAGCACCTCAGGGCGCCTGAGCTGGGAGCAGTTCTTC.

This sequence joins TRBV2 and TRBJ1-1, with a possible D match to TRBD1 (6 bases). V was clipped by 4 bases and J by 3 bases, with 9 bases between them. This CDR3 contains 13 residues. Looked up from germline, CDR1 is SNHLY and CDR2 is FYNNEI. CDR3 sequence: CASSASGDTEAFF. CDR3 in DNA: TGTGCCAGCAGTGCTTCAGGGGACACTGAAGCTTTCTTT.

This sequence joins TRBV27 and TRBJ2-7; 10 bases agree with TRBD1. After removal of 5 bases from V and 7 bases from J, the junction contained 14 bases not matched to a gene. The CDR3 sequence is 16 residues long. The germline V gene has CDR1 MNHEY and CDR2 SMNVEV (reference sequence). DNA for the CDR3: TGTGCCAGCAGTCCAATAACGGGACAGGGGCTTCGGGAGCAGTACTTC. Its protein is CASSPITGQGLREQYF.

The genes are TRBV6-2 or TRBV6-3 and TRBJ1-2, with 8 bases identical to TRBD1. Germline V gives CDR1 MNHEY, CDR2 SVGEGT. After removal of 2 bases from V and 4 bases from J, the junction contained 12 bases not matched to a gene. The length of the CDR3 is 17 residues. The CDR3 sequence: CASSYGRGLVTGYGYTF. As DNA, the CDR3 is TGTGCCAGCAGTTACGGCAGGGGGCTCGTGACGGGCTATGGCTACACCTTC.

The V gene is TRBV10-3, the J gene TRBJ2-1, with 8 positions matching TRBD2. Germline CDR1 ENHRY, CDR2 SYGVKD. This CDR3 region has 15 residues. V lost 6 bases to trimming and J lost 0 bases; unmatched junction nucleotides: 4. The CDR3 loop reads CAISVSGDSYNEQFF. CDR3 DNA: TGTGCCATCAGCGTTAGCGGGGACTCCTACAATGAGCAGTTCTTC.

This clone was detected only a few times. The chain recombines TRBV19 with TRBJ2-7; D possibly corresponds to TRBD1 (6 bases). The V gene lost 6 bases and the J gene lost 2 bases, with 14 bases spanning the gap. Germline CDR1 and CDR2: LNHDA and SQIVND (reference sequence). CDR3 length: 14 residues. CDR3 amino acids: CASSYRVSTYEQYF. The CDR3 nucleotides read TGTGCCAGTAGCTACAGGGTTTCCACCTACGAGCAGTACTTC.

The chain is built from TRBV25-1 and TRBJ1-1; 8 bases are shared with TRBD1. CDR1 and CDR2 (germline): MGHDK, SYGVNS. The CDR3 covers 14 residues. Trimming removed 6 bases from V and 5 bases from J; junction bases left unmatched: 8. This CDR3 is CASRPQGERTEAFF. The CDR3 bases are TGTGCCAGCAGGCCACAGGGGGAGAGGACTGAAGCTTTCTTT.

This sequence joins TRBV2 and TRBJ1-2; D is undetermined. The CDR3 runs 14 residues. V was cut by 3 bases and J by 0 bases, with 8 bases left in between. Per germline, CDR1 SNHLY and CDR2 FYNNEI. The CDR3 spells CASSEYGANYGYTF. The CDR3 DNA follows: TGTGCCAGCAGTGAGTATGGAGCTAACTATGGCTACACCTTC.

This clone was seen once. The V gene is TRBV10-1, the J gene TRBJ2-2, with 7 bases that match TRBD1. V lost 6 bases to trimming and J lost 6 bases; unmatched junction nucleotides: 7. Germline V gene sequence: CDR1 WNHNN, CDR2 SYGVQD (reference sequence). This CDR3 contains 14 residues. CDR3 amino acids: CASRADRVAGELFF. Written as DNA, the CDR3 is TGCGCCAGCAGAGCTGACAGGGTCGCCGGGGAGCTGTTTTTT.

The chain recombines TRBV7-6 with TRBJ2-1; possible D gene TRBD1, 5 bases. The V gene lost 6 bases and the J gene lost 6 bases, with 12 bases spanning the gap. The CDR3 has 13 residues. Germline CDR1 and CDR2: SGHVS and FNYEAQ. CDR3 loop: CASSARVFNEQFF. The CDR3 DNA reads TGTGCCAGCAGTGCCAGGGTCTTCAATGAGCAGTTCTTC. Full variable domain (outside the CDR3, taken from reference TRBV7-6 and TRBJ2-1): GAGVSQSPRYKVTKRGQDVALRCDPISGHVSLYWYRQALGQGPEFLTYFNYEAQQDKSGLPNDRFSAERPEGSISTLTIQRTEQRDSAMYRCASSARVFNEQFFGPGTRLTVL.

The J gene is TRBJ1-3, the V gene TRBV9, with 7 bases aligning to TRBD1. The V gene's germline CDR1 is SGDLS and CDR2 YYNGEE. There are 15 residues in the CDR3. V lost 1 base and J lost 4; bases outside the gene matches: 5. CDR3 sequence (DNA): TGTGCCAGCAGCGTATCAGGGGGTCGGGGAAACACCATATATTTT. The encoded protein is CASSVSGGRGNTIYF.

V usage is TRBV6-6 and J usage is TRBJ1-2; D uncertain. Trimming took off 4 bases at V and 7 bases at J, with 16 bases between the two ends. Germline values: CDR1 MNHNY, CDR2 SVGAGI (reference sequence). CDR3 length equals 14 residues. CDR3 DNA: TGTGCCAGCAGTTCCCCAGGAACCCCCTTTGGCTACACCTTC. It yields the protein CASSSPGTPFGYTF.

The V and J genes are TRBV5-1 and TRBJ2-1, with 11 bases matching TRBD2. Germline CDR1 is SGHRS and CDR2 is YFSETQ. The V gene end was trimmed by 2 bases and the J gene end by 4 bases; junction bases not matched to a gene: 11. CDR3 length: 18 amino acids. CDR3 protein: CASSLRAASGRMYNEQFF. CDR3 in DNA: TGCGCCAGCAGCTTACGGGCTGCTAGCGGGAGGATGTACAATGAGCAGTTCTTC. Supplemented by reference TRBV5-1 and TRBJ2-1, the full variable domain reads KAGVTQTPRYLIKTRGQQVTLSCSPISGHRSVSWYQQTPGQGLQFLFEYFSETQRNKGNFPGRFSGRQFSNSRSEMNVSTLELGDSALYLCASSLRAASGRMYNEQFFGPGTRLTVL.

The chain uses TRBV18 and TRBJ2-7, with 8 nucleotides matching TRBD1. The CDR3 length is 13 residues. V shed 5 bases, J shed 5 bases, and the junction held 5 bases outside the gene matches. Per germline, CDR1 KGHSH and CDR2 LQKENI. CDR3 sequence (DNA): TGTGCCAGCTCAGGACAGGGTCGACACGAGCAGTACTTC. Residues: CASSGQGRHEQYF.

The chain is built from TRBV28 and TRBJ1-3, with D perhaps matching TRBD1 (5 bases). The germline V gene encodes CDR1 MDHEN and CDR2 SYDVKM. The V end lost 2 bases, the J end lost 4 bases, and 12 bases lay between the germline ends. The CDR3 covers 15 residues. CDR3 in DNA: TGTGCCAGCAGTTTAGGAGGTCGGGGGGGAAACACCATATATTTT. Translation gives CASSLGGRGGNTIYF.